These 22 T cell receptor beta chains were all obtained from the same sample, sequenced in a study of T cell responses to AZD1222 COVID-19 vaccine. The table came from immunoSEQ multiplex PCR; TCRdb's copy has only in-frame clones and leaves some out. The sample carries some 150,000 clones, roughly 93% recorded once. This material consisted of peripheral blood, taken on day 0 of AZD1222 vaccination. The receptors shown here come from an adult in good health.

This clone was seen more than once but under ten times. The chain has TRBV2 and TRBJ2-2; 11 bases are shared with TRBD2. The V gene end was trimmed by 6 bases and the J gene end by 6 bases; junction bases not matched to a gene: 6. The CDR3 spans 15 residues. Germline V CDR1 and CDR2: SNHLY, FYNNEI. CDR3 nucleotides: TGTGCCAGCAGCGTAGCGGGAGGGCCCTCCGGGGAGCTGTTTTTT. Translated, it gives CASSVAGGPSGELFF.

The V and J genes are TRBV3-1 (or the pseudogene TRBV3-2) and TRBJ1-1; D remains ambiguous. The germline V gene encodes CDR1 LGHDT and CDR2 YNNKEL (reference sequence). The CDR3 contains 13 residues. V was pared by 1 base and J by 4 bases, with 7 bases between. The CDR3 DNA reads as TGTGCCAGCAGCCAAGTTATGGGCACTGAAGCTTTCTTT. Translated: CASSQVMGTEAFF.

This clone came up once. The V call is TRBV6-5, the J call TRBJ1-2; 10 bases agree with TRBD1. Germline lookup yields CDR1 MNHEY and CDR2 SVGAGI. The CDR3 has 16 amino acids. With 1 base clipped from V and 4 bases from J, the junction kept 6 bases outside the gene matches. This CDR3 is CASSYFPGTGVYGYTF. The CDR3 DNA sequence: TGTGCCAGCAGTTACTTTCCCGGGACAGGGGTCTATGGCTACACCTTC.

The chain recombines TRBV4-1 with TRBJ1-1, with D uncertain. V was cut by 2 bases and J by 3 bases, with 13 bases left in between. This CDR3 spans 15 amino acids. Looked up from germline, CDR1 is MGHRA and CDR2 is YSYEKL. This CDR3 is CASSQIETGYTEAFF. CDR3 bases: TGCGCCAGCAGCCAAATTGAAACGGGATACACTGAAGCTTTCTTT.

The CDR3 sequence is CASSDGGVAQPQHF. The DNA for the CDR3 is TGTGCCAGCTCGGATGGGGGGGTGGCTCAGCCCCAGCATTTT. The chain combines TRBV18 with TRBJ1-5; D might be TRBD1 (5 bases). Trimming pared 6 bases from V and 6 bases from J, leaving 15 bases between. The CDR3 length is 14 residues. Germline loops: CDR1 KGHSH, CDR2 LQKENI.

The genes are TRBV19 and TRBJ1-3, with D possibly being TRBD1 (5 bases). CDR3 size: 15 residues. Trimming left V 1 base short and J 2 bases short, with 9 bases between. CDR1 and CDR2 from the germline V gene are LNHDA and SQIVND (reference sequence). In nucleotides, the CDR3 is TGTGCCAGTAGTATAGGGATGACAGCTGGAAACACCATATATTTT. Protein: CASSIGMTAGNTIYF.

This chain links TRBV11-2 with TRBJ1-3; D might be TRBD1 (5 bases). The CDR3 runs to 14 residues. Trimming cost V 3 bases and J 3 bases, with 9 bases left between them. The germline V gene has CDR1 SGHAT and CDR2 FQNNGV. CDR3 amino acids: CASSFQGGGNTIYF. CDR3 bases: TGTGCCAGCAGCTTTCAGGGTGGTGGAAACACCATATATTTT.

The chain links TRBV9 to TRBJ2-3; D is perhaps TRBD1 (5 bases). The CDR3 loop spans 14 amino acids. Germline V gene data show CDR1 as SGDLS and CDR2 as YYNGEE. Trimming left V 4 bases short and J 1 base short, with 10 bases between. CDR3 sequence reads: CASSPRAGTDTQYF. The CDR3 DNA sequence: TGTGCCAGCAGCCCCAGGGCCGGCACAGATACGCAGTATTTT.

This clone was recorded only once. V gene TRBV11-2 combines with J gene TRBJ1-2; TRBD1 aligns across 9 bases. This CDR3 comprises 16 residues. Germline lookup yields CDR1 SGHAT and CDR2 FQNNGV. V lost 3 bases and J lost 4; bases outside the gene matches: 9. The CDR3 DNA reads TGTGCCAGCAGCTTGGACCGGGACAGGGCTCGCTATGGCTACACCTTC. It encodes CASSLDRDRARYGYTF. Based on the CDR3 plus reference TRBV11-2 and TRBJ1-2, the full variable domain is EAGVAQSPRYKIIEKRQSVAFWCNPISGHATLYWYQQILGQGPKLLIQFQNNGVVDDSQLPKDRFSAERLKGVDSTLKIQPAKLEDSAVYLCASSLDRDRARYGYTFGSGTRLTVV.

V usage is TRBV10-3 and J usage is TRBJ2-1; D is possibly TRBD2 (5 bases). The ends were cut back, 2 bases at V and 10 bases at J, with 18 bases in the middle. This CDR3 is built from 15 residues. Germline V CDR1 and CDR2: ENHRY, SYGVKD. The CDR3 region is CAISEPLTGSREQFF. The CDR3 coding sequence is TGTGCCATCAGTGAGCCTTTAACGGGGAGCAGAGAGCAGTTCTTC.

The chain recombines TRBV6-2 or TRBV6-3 with TRBJ2-7, with TRBD2 as a possible D gene (5 bases). Germline V gene data show CDR1 as MNHEY and CDR2 as SVGEGT. V shed 5 bases and J shed 3 bases, with 11 bases lying between them. There are 13 residues in the CDR3. Written as DNA, the CDR3 is TGTGCCAGCAGTCCCGGCGGACTCTACGAGCAGTACTTC. It specifies CASSPGGLYEQYF.

This chain links TRBV5-1 with TRBJ1-1; D is unresolved. V was cut by 0 bases and J by 8 bases, with 8 bases left in between. The CDR3 is made up of 12 amino acids. Germline V gene sequence: CDR1 SGHRS, CDR2 YFSETQ. The CDR3 sequence: CASSLDRLEAFF. In DNA, the CDR3 is TGCGCCAGCAGCTTGGACAGATTAGAAGCTTTCTTT.

This chain connects TRBV5-4 to TRBJ1-3; 7 bases map to TRBD1. Germline trimming cut 4 bases from V and 4 bases from J; bases unmatched to any gene: 8. This CDR3 comprises 15 residues. The germline V gene has CDR1 SGHNT and CDR2 YYREEE (reference sequence). CDR3 DNA: TGTGCCAGCAGCCCGAATGTAGGGGGCGGAAACACCATATATTTT. It yields the protein CASSPNVGGGNTIYF.

This rearrangement joins TRBV7-2 to TRBJ2-6; D not certain. V was trimmed by 3 bases and J by 0 bases, leaving 6 bases between them. CDR3 length equals 15 residues. Germline V gene sequence: CDR1 SGHTA, CDR2 FQGNSA. CDR3 protein: CASSFAVSGANVLTF. Here the CDR3 DNA reads TGTGCCAGCAGCTTCGCTGTCTCTGGGGCCAACGTCCTGACTTTC.

To note about this clone: This specimen includes other DNA sequences encoding the same CDR3. The J gene is TRBJ1-2, the V gene TRBV3-1 (or the pseudogene TRBV3-2); D is perhaps TRBD1 (6 bases). The ends were cut back, 1 base at V and 3 bases at J, with 6 bases in the middle. CDR3 length: 13 residues. Germline V gives CDR1 LGHDT, CDR2 YNNKEL (reference sequence). CDR3 sequence: CASSQGTDYGYTF. CDR3 in DNA: TGTGCCAGCAGCCAAGGGACAGACTATGGCTACACCTTC.

This clone was picked up one time. The chain employs TRBV25-1 and TRBJ1-2, with 11 bases fitting TRBD1. V lost 8 bases and J lost 4; bases outside the gene matches: 6. The CDR3 totals 14 residues. Germline loops: CDR1 MGHDK, CDR2 SYGVNS. DNA of the CDR3: TGTGCCAGCTTCGGACAGGGGGCTCCCTATGGCTACACCTTC. Translating gives CASFGQGAPYGYTF.

J is TRBJ1-6 and V is TRBV7-9; D not certain. The germline V gene encodes CDR1 SEHNR and CDR2 FQNEAQ (reference sequence). The CDR3 is 12 residues long. Trimming cost V 7 bases and J 8 bases, with 9 bases left between them. CDR3 residues: CASTLGYSPLHF. DNA for the CDR3: TGTGCCAGCACCTTGGGTTATTCACCCCTCCACTTT.

The genes are TRBV7-9 and TRBJ1-1; TRBD1 matches 10 bases. J lost 4 bases, V lost 5 bases, and 13 bases had no gene match. CDR3 length: 17 residues. Germline V gene data show CDR1 as SEHNR and CDR2 as FQNEAQ (reference sequence). The CDR3 DNA reads TGTGCCAGCAGCCAGACCGGGACAGGGGTCTGGCTCACTGAAGCTTTCTTT. Translated, it gives CASSQTGTGVWLTEAFF.

As to this clone: The identical CDR3 is also encoded by other nucleotide sequences in the sample. This sequence joins TRBV2 and TRBJ2-2, with D tentatively TRBD1 (6 bases). CDR1 and CDR2 (germline): SNHLY, FYNNEI. CDR3 length: 14 amino acids. Trimming took off 6 bases at V and 1 base at J, with 9 bases between the two ends. CDR3 region: CASREQGNTGELFF. CDR3 DNA sequence: TGTGCCAGCAGGGAACAGGGGAACACCGGGGAGCTGTTTTTT.

The chain carries TRBV19 and TRBJ1-2; D is perhaps TRBD1 (5 bases). This CDR3 has 17 residues. Germline CDR1 is LNHDA and CDR2 is SQIVND (reference sequence). The V and J ends lost 1 base and 0 bases respectively, with 15 bases between them. The CDR3 nucleotides are TGTGCCAGTAGTATAGTCAGCTCTTCGGGGGCTAACTATGGCTACACCTTC. This gives the protein CASSIVSSSGANYGYTF. Supplemented by reference TRBV19 and TRBJ1-2, the full variable domain reads DGGITQSPKYLFRKEGQNVTLSCEQNLNHDAMYWYRQDPGQGLRLIYYSQIVNDFQKGDIAEGYSVSREKKESFPLTVTSAQKNPTAFYLCASSIVSSSGANYGYTFGSGTRLTVV.

J is TRBJ2-5 and V is TRBV18; either TRBD1 or TRBD2 may fit D (5 bases each). The CDR3 is 15 residues long. Germline V CDR1 and CDR2: KGHSH, LQKENI. With 2 bases removed from V and 5 bases from J, the gap between germline ends came to 15 bases. The CDR3 DNA reads TGTGCCAGCTCACCAACCCGGGACGTCCGGGAGACCCAGTACTTC. It encodes CASSPTRDVRETQYF.

The J gene is TRBJ2-7, the V gene TRBV5-4; TRBD2 agrees at 7 bases. Germline CDR1 SGHNT, CDR2 YYREEE (reference sequence). The J segment lost 7 bases and the V segment lost 2 bases, leaving 12 bases of the junction unmatched. This CDR3 has 15 residues. This CDR3 reads CASSLAFAGLREQYF. As DNA, the CDR3 is TGTGCCAGCAGCTTAGCTTTCGCGGGACTACGGGAGCAGTACTTC.